Sequencing of this T cell receptor (beta chain) was carried out in a study of shared clonotypes between healthy human individuals. The germline V gene encodes CDR1 SEHNR and CDR2 FQNEAQ (reference sequence). This CDR3 contains 11 residues. A remark on this clone: This may arise from a read error, as a much more abundant clone is one base away. Within the sample, other DNA sequences also encode this same CDR3.

For unsorted samples, genomic DNA was extracted from approximately 90 million PBMCs. This table comes from immunoSEQ multiplex PCR, and its TCRdb copy is limited to in-frame clones, with some not included. The sample has about 490,000 clones, about 82% seen once. Sequenced input: PBMCs. This TCR came from a woman in her thirties or forties in good health. Some clones in this sample may be carry-over from other donors' samples. This chain links TRBV7-9 with TRBJ2-4; D unresolved. The CDR3 protein is CASSLGAVQYF. DNA for the CDR3: TGCGCCAGCAGCTTAGGAGCAGTTCAGTACTTC.